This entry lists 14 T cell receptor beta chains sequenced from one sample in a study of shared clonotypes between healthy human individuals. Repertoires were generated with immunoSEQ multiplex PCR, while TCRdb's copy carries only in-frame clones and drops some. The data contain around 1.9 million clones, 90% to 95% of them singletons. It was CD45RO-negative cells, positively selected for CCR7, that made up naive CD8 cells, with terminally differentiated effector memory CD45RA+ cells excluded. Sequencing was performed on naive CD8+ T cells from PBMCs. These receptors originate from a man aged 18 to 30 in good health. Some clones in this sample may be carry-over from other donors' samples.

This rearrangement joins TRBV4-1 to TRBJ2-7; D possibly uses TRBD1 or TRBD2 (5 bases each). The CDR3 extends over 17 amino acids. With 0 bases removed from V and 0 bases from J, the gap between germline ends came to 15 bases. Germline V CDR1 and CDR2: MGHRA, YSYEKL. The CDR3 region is CASSQEGAGTSSYEQYF. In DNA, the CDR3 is TGCGCCAGCAGCCAAGAAGGTGCAGGGACCAGCTCCTACGAGCAGTACTTC.

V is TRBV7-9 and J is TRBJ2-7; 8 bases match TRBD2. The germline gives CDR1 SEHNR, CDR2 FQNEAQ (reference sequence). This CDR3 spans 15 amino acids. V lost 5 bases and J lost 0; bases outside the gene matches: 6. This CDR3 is CASSAPGGDSYEQYF. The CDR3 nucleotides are TGTGCCAGCAGCGCTCCCGGGGGGGACTCCTACGAGCAGTACTTC.

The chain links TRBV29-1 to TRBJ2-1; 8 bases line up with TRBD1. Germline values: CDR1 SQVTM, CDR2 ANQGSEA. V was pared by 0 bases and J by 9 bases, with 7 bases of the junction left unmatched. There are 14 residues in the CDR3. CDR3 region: CSVEDRGQVGEQFF. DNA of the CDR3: TGCAGCGTTGAAGACAGGGGGCAAGTCGGTGAGCAGTTCTTC.

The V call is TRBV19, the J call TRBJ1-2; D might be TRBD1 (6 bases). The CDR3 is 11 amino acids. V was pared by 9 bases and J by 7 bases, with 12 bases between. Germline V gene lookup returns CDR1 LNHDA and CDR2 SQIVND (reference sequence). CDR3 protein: CASRRGVGYTF. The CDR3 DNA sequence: TGTGCCAGCCGAAGGGGGGTTGGCTACACCTTC.

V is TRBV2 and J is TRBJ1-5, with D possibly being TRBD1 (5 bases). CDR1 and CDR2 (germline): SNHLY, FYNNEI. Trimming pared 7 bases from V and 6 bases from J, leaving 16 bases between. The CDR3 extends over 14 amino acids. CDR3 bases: TGTGCCAGCACCCGGGTCGGGGCCCTTCAGCCCCAGCATTTT. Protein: CASTRVGALQPQHF.

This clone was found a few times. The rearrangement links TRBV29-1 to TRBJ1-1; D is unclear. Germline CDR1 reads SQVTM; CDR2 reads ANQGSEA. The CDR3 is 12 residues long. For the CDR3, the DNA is TGCGTCGGGTGGGGAATGAACACTGAAGCTTTCTTT. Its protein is CVGWGMNTEAFF.

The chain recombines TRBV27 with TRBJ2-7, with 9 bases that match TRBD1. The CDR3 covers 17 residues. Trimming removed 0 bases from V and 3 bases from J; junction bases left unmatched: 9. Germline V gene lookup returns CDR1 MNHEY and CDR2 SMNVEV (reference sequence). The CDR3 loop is CASSLSGQGILIYEQYF. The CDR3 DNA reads TGTGCCAGCAGTTTATCGGGACAGGGAATATTAATCTACGAGCAGTACTTC.

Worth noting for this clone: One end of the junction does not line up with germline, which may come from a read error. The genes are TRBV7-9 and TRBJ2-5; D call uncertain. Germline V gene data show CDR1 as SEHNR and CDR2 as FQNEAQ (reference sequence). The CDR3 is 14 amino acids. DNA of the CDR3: TGTGCCAGCAGCTCAGGAGCGAACCAGGAGACCCAGTACTTC. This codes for CASSSGANQETQYF.

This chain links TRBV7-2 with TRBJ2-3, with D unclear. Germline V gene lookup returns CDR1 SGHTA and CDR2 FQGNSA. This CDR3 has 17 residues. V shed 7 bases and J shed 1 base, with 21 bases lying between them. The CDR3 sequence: CASTLNPWVDGTDTQYF. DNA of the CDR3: TGTGCCAGCACTCTCAACCCCTGGGTGGACGGCACAGATACGCAGTATTTT.

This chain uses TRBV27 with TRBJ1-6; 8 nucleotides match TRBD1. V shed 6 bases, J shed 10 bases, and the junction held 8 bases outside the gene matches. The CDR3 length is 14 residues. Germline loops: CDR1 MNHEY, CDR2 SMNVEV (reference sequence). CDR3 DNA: TGTGCCAGCAGACCGACAGGGGAGAGGTCACCCCTCCACTTT. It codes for CASRPTGERSPLHF.

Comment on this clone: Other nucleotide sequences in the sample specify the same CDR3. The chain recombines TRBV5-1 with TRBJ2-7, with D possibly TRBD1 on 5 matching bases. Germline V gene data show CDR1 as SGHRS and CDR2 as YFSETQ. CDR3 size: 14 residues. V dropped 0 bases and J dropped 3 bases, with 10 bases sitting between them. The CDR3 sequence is CASSLGQGGYEQYF. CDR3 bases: TGCGCCAGCAGCTTGGGCCAGGGCGGCTACGAGCAGTACTTC.

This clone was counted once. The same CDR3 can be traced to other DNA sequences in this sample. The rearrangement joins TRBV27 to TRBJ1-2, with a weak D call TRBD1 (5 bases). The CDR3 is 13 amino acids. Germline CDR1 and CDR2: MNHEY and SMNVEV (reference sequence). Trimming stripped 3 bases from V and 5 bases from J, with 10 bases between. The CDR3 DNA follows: TGTGCCAGCAGTTTCGGGGGGAGGTATGGCTACACCTTC. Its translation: CASSFGGRYGYTF.

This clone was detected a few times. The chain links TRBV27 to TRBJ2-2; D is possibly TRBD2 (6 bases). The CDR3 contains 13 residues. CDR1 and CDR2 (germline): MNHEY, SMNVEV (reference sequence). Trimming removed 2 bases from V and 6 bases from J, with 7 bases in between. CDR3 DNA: TGTGCCAGCAGTTTAGGGAGGCCCGGGGAGCTGTTTTTT. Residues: CASSLGRPGELFF.

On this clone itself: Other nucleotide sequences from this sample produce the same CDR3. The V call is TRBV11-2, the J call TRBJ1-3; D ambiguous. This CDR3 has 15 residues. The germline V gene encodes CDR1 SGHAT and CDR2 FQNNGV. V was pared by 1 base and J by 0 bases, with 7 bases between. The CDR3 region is CASSLGRSSGNTIYF. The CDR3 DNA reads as TGTGCCAGCAGCTTAGGCAGGAGCTCTGGAAACACCATATATTTT.